Listed here are 17 T cell receptor beta chains from one sample, sequenced in a study of T cells after yellow fever vaccination. From the 5' RACE reads, TCRdb called clonotypes with MiXCR, one entry per CDR3 protein. Altogether about 130,000 distinct CDR3 sequences are present, approximately 6.6% being singletons, with the ten largest covering more than 0.6%. The sequencing here drew on CD4+ T cells sorted from PBMCs, taken 10 days after the yellow fever booster vaccination. These receptors originate from a man in his thirties or forties who received the YFV17D yellow fever vaccine.

In its sample, this clonotype was seen many times. The genes are TRBV5-1 and TRBJ2-5; TRBD2 matches at 7 bases. CDR1 SGHRS and CDR2 YFSETQ come from the germline V gene. The V segment lost 1 base and the J segment 2 bases; nucleotides outside the gene matches: 2. This CDR3 comprises 14 residues. CDR3 in amino acids: CASSLMREQETQYF. CDR3 in DNA: TGCGCCAGCAGCTTGATGCGGGAGCAAGAGACCCAGTACTTC.

Many counts were recorded for this clonotype. V is TRBV20-1 and J is TRBJ2-7; unclear D gene. The CDR3 contains 14 residues. V lost 6 bases to trimming and J lost 3 bases, with 18 bases between them. Germline CDR1 DFQATT, CDR2 SNEGSKA (reference sequence). DNA of the CDR3: TGCAGTGCCCTAAGCCGGACGGCTTACTACGAGCAGTACTTC. This gives the protein CSALSRTAYYEQYF.

There are many counts of this clonotype. The rearrangement uses TRBV11-2 and TRBJ2-1; 8 positions agree with TRBD1. Unmatched junction bases numbered 8, after V lost 8 bases and J lost 2 bases. The CDR3 is 15 amino acids. Per germline, CDR1 SGHAT and CDR2 FQNNGV. This chain's CDR3 is CASGRSGGPYNEQFF. CDR3 in DNA: TGTGCCAGCGGACGATCAGGGGGCCCCTACAATGAGCAGTTCTTC.

The sample holds many counts of this clonotype. J is TRBJ2-5 and V is TRBV10-3, with D possibly being TRBD1 or TRBD2 (6 bases each). The CDR3 contains 13 residues. The germline V gene has CDR1 ENHRY and CDR2 SYGVKD. Trimming pared 10 bases from V and 3 bases from J, leaving 15 bases between. CDR3: CATQGLAKETQYF. The CDR3, as DNA: TGTGCCACCCAGGGGCTAGCGAAAGAGACCCAGTACTTC.

Many counts were recorded for this clonotype. The chain couples TRBV5-1 to TRBJ2-3, with 8 bases fitting TRBD2. The CDR3 sequence is 15 residues long. J gave up 2 bases and V 8 bases, and 10 bases lay outside the gene matches. Germline CDR1 reads SGHRS; CDR2 reads YFSETQ. The CDR3 is CARIWQLADTDTQYF. The CDR3 DNA reads as TGCGCCAGGATCTGGCAACTAGCGGACACAGATACGCAGTATTTT.

In its sample, this clonotype was seen many times. The chain employs TRBV7-2 and TRBJ2-7; TRBD1 matches at 12 bases. Germline CDR1 is SGHTA and CDR2 is FQGNSA. Losses at the gene ends were 2 bases for V and 5 bases for J; bases not matched to a gene: 4. The CDR3 loop spans 15 amino acids. CDR3 residues: CASSLSGTGGNEQYF. The CDR3 DNA reads as TGTGCCAGCAGCTTATCAGGGACAGGGGGCAACGAGCAGTACTTC.

The chain has TRBV20-1 and TRBJ2-7; D gene ambiguous. V lost 0 bases, J lost 0 bases, and 18 bases lay in between. From germline, CDR1 is DFQATT and CDR2 SNEGSKA (reference sequence). This CDR3 is built from 17 residues. CDR3 DNA sequence: TGCAGTGCTAGAGATGGCGTCACCATCTCCAGCTCCTACGAGCAGTACTTC. The encoded protein is CSARDGVTISSSYEQYF.

In its sample, this clonotype was seen many times. The DNA of the CDR3 is TGCAGTGCTACCCCGGGGCCGAGCATCCCCCTCCACTTT. Amino acids: CSATPGPSIPLHF. The J gene is TRBJ1-6, the V gene TRBV20-1, with D possibly TRBD1 on 5 matching bases. Germline-derived CDR1 and CDR2 are DFQATT and SNEGSKA (reference sequence). The CDR3 loop spans 13 amino acids. Trimming removed 4 bases from V and 13 bases from J, with 17 bases in between.

This clonotype was recorded many times. This rearrangement joins TRBV7-2 to TRBJ1-2, with D unresolved. Germline CDR1 and CDR2: SGHTA and FQGNSA. The length of the CDR3 is 12 residues. V gave up 7 bases and J gave up 7 bases, with 13 bases separating them. The DNA of the CDR3 is TGTGCCAGCACACCAGGAGGCGGTGGCTACACCTTC. Protein product: CASTPGGGGYTF.

V usage is TRBV4-3 and J usage is TRBJ2-3, with 12 bases matching TRBD2. CDR3 length: 17 residues. Germline V gene lookup returns CDR1 LGHNA and CDR2 YSLEER. V lost 0 bases to trimming and J lost 5 bases; unmatched junction nucleotides: 6. The CDR3 DNA sequence: TGCGCCAGCAGCCAAGATTCTAGCGGGAGGGCCGGAGATACGCAGTATTTT. Translating it yields CASSQDSSGRAGDTQYF.

This clonotype was seen more than once but under ten times. The CDR3 nucleotides read TGTGCCAGCAGCTTAGATGGGCCTAATAATTCACCCCTCCACTTT. Its translation is CASSLDGPNNSPLHF. This chain links TRBV11-2 with TRBJ1-6, with D hard to call. The V end lost 0 bases, the J end lost 5 bases, and 8 bases lay between the germline ends. The CDR3 is 15 residues long. Germline CDR1 SGHAT, CDR2 FQNNGV.

The gene calls are TRBV6-6 and TRBJ1-5; D is possibly TRBD1 (5 bases). V lost 6 bases and J 7 bases, leaving 13 bases between the germline ends. In germline, CDR1 is MNHNY, CDR2 SVGAGI (reference sequence). The CDR3 spans 13 residues. The CDR3 nucleotides read TGTGCCAGCAGCATTGACAGAGAACAGCCCCAGCATTTT. Protein: CASSIDREQPQHF.

This clonotype was observed many times. The chain combines TRBV11-2 with TRBJ2-2; D uncertain. Germline V gene data show CDR1 as SGHAT and CDR2 as FQNNGV. V was shortened by 6 bases and J by 0 bases, with 11 bases between the two germline ends. CDR3 length: 15 residues. CDR3 DNA sequence: TGTGCCAGCAGTTTGGACGGACCGAACACCGGGGAGCTGTTTTTT. Residues: CASSLDGPNTGELFF.

CDR3 sequence reads: CSATPLAGGLSQYF. DNA of the CDR3: TGCAGTGCGACACCCCTAGCGGGAGGTCTCTCGCAGTACTTC. The chain joins TRBV20-1 to TRBJ2-7; 11 bases map to TRBD2. CDR1 and CDR2 from the germline V gene are DFQATT and SNEGSKA (reference sequence). This CDR3 has 14 residues. V gave up 6 bases and J gave up 9 bases; unmatched junction bases: 13.

This clonotype was observed many times. The V call is TRBV12-3 or TRBV12-4, the J call TRBJ2-2; 9 positions agree with TRBD1. This CDR3 has 15 residues. Trimming at V came to 6 bases and at J to 6 bases, leaving 8 bases not matched to a gene. CDR3 loop: CASRLQGAQSGELFF. The CDR3 region has the DNA TGTGCCAGCAGACTACAGGGGGCCCAGTCCGGGGAGCTGTTTTTT.

This clonotype was counted many times. The rearrangement links TRBV10-2 to TRBJ2-2; D remains unclear. Germline V gives CDR1 WSHSY, CDR2 SAAADI. Trimming took 3 bases from V and 6 from J, leaving 2 bases between them. The CDR3 is 11 amino acids. The CDR3 sequence is CASSDAGELFF. The CDR3 DNA is TGCGCCAGCAGTGATGCCGGGGAGCTGTTTTTT.

This chain uses TRBV18 with TRBJ2-1; D might be TRBD2 (5 bases). V lost 4 bases and J 5 bases, leaving 12 bases between the germline ends. Germline V gene sequence: CDR1 KGHSH, CDR2 LQKENI. The CDR3 sequence is 14 residues long. The DNA of the CDR3 is TGTGCCAGCTCACTCCCGGGAACCCACAATGAGCAGTTCTTC. Encoded protein: CASSLPGTHNEQFF.